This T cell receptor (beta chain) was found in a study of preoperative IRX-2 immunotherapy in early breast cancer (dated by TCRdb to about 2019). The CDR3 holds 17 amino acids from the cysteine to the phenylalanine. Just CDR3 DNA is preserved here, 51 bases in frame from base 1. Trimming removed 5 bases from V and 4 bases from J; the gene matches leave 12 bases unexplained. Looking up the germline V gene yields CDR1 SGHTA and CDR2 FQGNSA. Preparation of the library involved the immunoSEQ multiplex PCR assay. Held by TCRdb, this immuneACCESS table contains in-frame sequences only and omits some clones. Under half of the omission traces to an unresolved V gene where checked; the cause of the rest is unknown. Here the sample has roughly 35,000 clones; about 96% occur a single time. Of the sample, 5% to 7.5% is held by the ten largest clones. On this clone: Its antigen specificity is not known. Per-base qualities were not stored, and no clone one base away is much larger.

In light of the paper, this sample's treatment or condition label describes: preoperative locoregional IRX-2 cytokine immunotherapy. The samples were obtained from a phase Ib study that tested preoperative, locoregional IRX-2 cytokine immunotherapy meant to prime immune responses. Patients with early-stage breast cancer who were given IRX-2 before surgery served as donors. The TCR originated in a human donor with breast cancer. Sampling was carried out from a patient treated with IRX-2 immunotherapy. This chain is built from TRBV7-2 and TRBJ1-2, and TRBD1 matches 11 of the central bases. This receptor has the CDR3 CASSRRYGQGASYGYTF. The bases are TGTGCCAGCAGCCGGCGTTACGGACAGGGGGCGAGCTATGGCTACACCTTC. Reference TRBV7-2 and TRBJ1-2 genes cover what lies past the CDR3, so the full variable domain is GAGVSQSPSNKVTEKGKDVELRCDPISGHTALYWYRQSLGQGLEFLIYFQGNSAPDKSGLPSDRFSAERTGGSVSTLTIQRTQQEDSAVYLCASSRRYGQGASYGYTFGSGTRLTVV.